These 7 T cell receptor beta chains came from one sample sequenced in a study of post-analysis software for immune sequencing data. The TCR beta cDNA libraries carried unique molecular identifiers. TCRdb re-called the PCR reads through MiXCR, storing one row per CDR3 protein. Of about 820,000 distinct CDR3 sequences in the sample, around 50% were seen once. Study-wide findings and caveats: When patients were compared with controls, about 5 TRBV segments were more frequent, TRBV5-6, TRBV5-1 and TRBV20-1 among them.

Which antigens these TCRs recognize remains unknown. Source material: blood. The origin of the receptors is a girl aged 5-17 years with multiple sclerosis.

The V gene is TRBV29-1, the J gene TRBJ2-1, with a possible D match to TRBD1 (5 bases). V was pared by 8 bases and J by 10 bases, with 15 bases between. From germline, CDR1 is SQVTM and CDR2 ANQGSEA. The CDR3 sequence is 11 residues long. The CDR3 nucleotides read TGCAGCACCTCGGCGCAGGGCGAGCAGTTCTTC. Protein product: CSTSAQGEQFF.

V is TRBV20-1 and J is TRBJ2-1; 7 positions agree with TRBD2. CDR1 and CDR2 (germline): DFQATT, SNEGSKA (reference sequence). The CDR3 extends over 14 amino acids. V was clipped by 0 bases and J by 6 bases; unmatched bases: 5. The CDR3 spells CSARDPREGNEQFF. As DNA, the CDR3 is TGCAGTGCTAGAGATCCCAGGGAGGGCAATGAGCAGTTCTTC.

This chain connects TRBV20-1 to TRBJ2-7, with 13 positions matching TRBD2. The J segment lost 6 bases and the V segment lost 3 bases, leaving 5 bases of the junction unmatched. This CDR3 has 14 residues. Germline V gives CDR1 DFQATT, CDR2 SNEGSKA (reference sequence). The chain's CDR3 is CSASRTSGRFEQYF. The DNA for the CDR3 is TGCAGTGCTAGTAGGACTAGCGGGAGATTCGAGCAGTACTTC.

This chain joins TRBV7-9 and TRBJ2-7, with no clear D. This CDR3 has 12 amino acids. With 5 bases removed from V and 4 bases from J, the gap between germline ends came to 9 bases. Germline values: CDR1 SEHNR, CDR2 FQNEAQ (reference sequence). For the CDR3, the DNA is TGTGCCAGCAGCCCGATATGGTACGAGCAGTACTTC. Translating it yields CASSPIWYEQYF.

As for this clonotype: The CDR3 carries no conserved terminal phenylalanine or tryptophan, so it likely arises from a read error. CDR3 sequence: CASSQTGGQGGSPLHL. CDR3 DNA sequence: TGTGCCAGCAGCCAAACCGGGGGACAGGGGGGATCACCCCTCCACTTG. This chain joins TRBV12-3 or TRBV12-4 and TRBJ1-6; 11 bases are a match to TRBD1. V was pared by 6 bases and J by 10 bases, with 11 bases of the junction left unmatched. The CDR3 extends over 16 amino acids.

This clonotype appeared a few times. This rearrangement joins TRBV12-5 to TRBJ2-4; 8 bases map to TRBD1. Trimming took 2 bases from V and 8 from J; bases not matched to a gene: 8. Germline assignment: CDR1 LGHNT and CDR2 FRNRAP. The CDR3 spans 15 residues. DNA of the CDR3: TGTGCTAGTGGTTTGTCAGGACAGGGCCGCGACATTCAGTACTTC. Its translation is CASGLSGQGRDIQYF.

The rearrangement uses TRBV2 and TRBJ2-7; possibly TRBD1 or TRBD2 for D (5 bases each). V gave up 7 bases and J gave up 1 base, with 14 bases separating them. The CDR3 runs to 14 residues. Looked up from germline, CDR1 is SNHLY and CDR2 is FYNNEI. CDR3 region: CASTEAGPSYEQYF. In DNA form, the CDR3 reads TGTGCCAGCACGGAGGCAGGGCCGTCCTACGAGCAGTACTTC. Using reference TRBV2 and TRBJ2-7 for the parts outside the CDR3, the full variable domain is EPEVTQTPSHQVTQMGQEVILRCVPISNHLYFYWYRQILGQKVEFLVSFYNNEISEKSEIFDDQFSVERPDGSNFTLKIRSTKLEDSAMYFCASTEAGPSYEQYFGPGTRLTVT.